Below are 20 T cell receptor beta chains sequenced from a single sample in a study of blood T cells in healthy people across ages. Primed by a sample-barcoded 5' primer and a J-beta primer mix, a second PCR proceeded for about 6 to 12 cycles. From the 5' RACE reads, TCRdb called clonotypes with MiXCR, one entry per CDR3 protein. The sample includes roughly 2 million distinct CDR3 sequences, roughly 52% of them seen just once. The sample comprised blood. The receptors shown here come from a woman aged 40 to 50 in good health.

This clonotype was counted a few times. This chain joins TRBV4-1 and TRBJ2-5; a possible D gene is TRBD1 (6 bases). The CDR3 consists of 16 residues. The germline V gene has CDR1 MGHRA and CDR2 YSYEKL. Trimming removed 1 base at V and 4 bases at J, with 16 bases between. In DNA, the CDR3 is TGCGCCAGCAGCCAAGTCCCCCAGGGGAACGGAGAGACCCAGTACTTC. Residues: CASSQVPQGNGETQYF.

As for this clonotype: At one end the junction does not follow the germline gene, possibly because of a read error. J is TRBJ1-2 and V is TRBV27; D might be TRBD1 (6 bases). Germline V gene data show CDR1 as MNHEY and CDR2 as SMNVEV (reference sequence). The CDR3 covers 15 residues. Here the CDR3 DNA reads TGTGCCAGCAGTTTGGAGACAGGAGCTAACTATGGCGACACCTTC. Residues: CASSLETGANYGDTF.

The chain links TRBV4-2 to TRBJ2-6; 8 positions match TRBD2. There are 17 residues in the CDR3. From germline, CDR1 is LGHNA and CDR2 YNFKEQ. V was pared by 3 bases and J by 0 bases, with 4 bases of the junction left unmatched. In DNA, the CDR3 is TGTGCCAGCAGCCAGGCGGGAGGAGTCTCTGGGGCCAACGTCCTGACTTTC. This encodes CASSQAGGVSGANVLTF.

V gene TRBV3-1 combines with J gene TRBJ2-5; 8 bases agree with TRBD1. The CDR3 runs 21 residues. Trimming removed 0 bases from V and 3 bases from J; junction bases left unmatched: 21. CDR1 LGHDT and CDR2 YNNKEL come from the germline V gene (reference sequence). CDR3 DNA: TGTGCCAGCAGCCAAGAAATGTCCCCAGGACAGGGCGGGGACTCAAAAGAGACCCAGTACTTC. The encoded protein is CASSQEMSPGQGGDSKETQYF.

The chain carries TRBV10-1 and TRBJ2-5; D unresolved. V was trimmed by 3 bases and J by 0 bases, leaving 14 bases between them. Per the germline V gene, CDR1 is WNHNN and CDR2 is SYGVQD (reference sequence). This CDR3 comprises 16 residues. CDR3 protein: CASSEGSGPYQETQYF. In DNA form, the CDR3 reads TGCGCCAGCAGTGAAGGGTCAGGACCGTACCAAGAGACCCAGTACTTC.

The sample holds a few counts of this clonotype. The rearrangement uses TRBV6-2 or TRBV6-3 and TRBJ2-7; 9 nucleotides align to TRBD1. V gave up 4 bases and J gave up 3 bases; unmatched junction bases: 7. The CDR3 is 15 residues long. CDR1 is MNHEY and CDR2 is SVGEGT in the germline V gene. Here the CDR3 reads CASSLGTGRFYEQYF. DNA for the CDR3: TGTGCCAGCAGTTTAGGGACAGGGAGATTCTACGAGCAGTACTTC.

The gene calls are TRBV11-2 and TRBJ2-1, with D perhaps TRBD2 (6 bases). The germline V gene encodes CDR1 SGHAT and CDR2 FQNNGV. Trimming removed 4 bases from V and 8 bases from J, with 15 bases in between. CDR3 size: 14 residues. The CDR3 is CASSSLEGRDEQFF. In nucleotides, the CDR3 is TGTGCCAGCAGCTCCCTGGAGGGCAGAGATGAGCAGTTCTTC.

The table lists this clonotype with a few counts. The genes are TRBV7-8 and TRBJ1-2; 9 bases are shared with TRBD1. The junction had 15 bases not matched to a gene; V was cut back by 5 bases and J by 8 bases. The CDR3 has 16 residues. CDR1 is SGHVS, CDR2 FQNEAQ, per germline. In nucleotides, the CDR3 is TGTGCCAGCAGCCCCTCTCCCTCGACAGGGGGGATAGGCTACACCTTC. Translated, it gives CASSPSPSTGGIGYTF. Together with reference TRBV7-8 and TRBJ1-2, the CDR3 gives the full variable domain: GAGVSQSPRYKVAKRGQDVALRCDPISGHVSLFWYQQALGQGPEFLTYFQNEAQLDKSGLPSDRFFAERPEGSVSTLKIQRTQQEDSAVYLCASSPSPSTGGIGYTFGSGTRLTVV.

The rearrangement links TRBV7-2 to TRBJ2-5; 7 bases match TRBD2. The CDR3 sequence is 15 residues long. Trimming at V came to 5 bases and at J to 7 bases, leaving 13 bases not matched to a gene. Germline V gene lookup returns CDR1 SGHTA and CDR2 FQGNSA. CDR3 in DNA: TGTGCCAGCAGCCTTCAAAGCGGGGCCGGGGCGACCCAGTACTTC. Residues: CASSLQSGAGATQYF.

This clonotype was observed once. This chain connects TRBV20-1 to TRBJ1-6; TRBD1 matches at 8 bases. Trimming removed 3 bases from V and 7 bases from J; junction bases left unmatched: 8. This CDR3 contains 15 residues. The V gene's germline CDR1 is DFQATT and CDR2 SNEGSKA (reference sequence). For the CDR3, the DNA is TGCAGTGCTAGTTTGACAGGACAGGGCAATTCACCCCTCCACTTT. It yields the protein CSASLTGQGNSPLHF.

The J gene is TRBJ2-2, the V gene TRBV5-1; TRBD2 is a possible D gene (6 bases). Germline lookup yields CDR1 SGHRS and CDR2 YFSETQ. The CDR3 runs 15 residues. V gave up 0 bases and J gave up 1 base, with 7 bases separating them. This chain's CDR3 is CASSLGLVNTGELFF. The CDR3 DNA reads TGCGCCAGCAGCTTGGGACTAGTGAACACCGGGGAGCTGTTTTTT.

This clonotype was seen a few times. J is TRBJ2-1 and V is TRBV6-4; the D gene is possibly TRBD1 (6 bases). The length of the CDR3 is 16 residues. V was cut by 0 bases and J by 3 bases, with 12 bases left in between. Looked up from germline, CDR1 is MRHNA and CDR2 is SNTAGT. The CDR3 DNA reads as TGTGCCAGCAGTGACTCGGCAGGGGTGGGCTACAATGAGCAGTTCTTC. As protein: CASSDSAGVGYNEQFF.

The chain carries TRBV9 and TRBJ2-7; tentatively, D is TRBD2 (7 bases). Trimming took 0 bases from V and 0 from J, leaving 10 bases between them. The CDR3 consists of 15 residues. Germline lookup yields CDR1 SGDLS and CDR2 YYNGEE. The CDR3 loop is CASSVDGGLSYEQYF. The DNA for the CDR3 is TGTGCCAGCAGCGTAGACGGGGGGCTCTCCTACGAGCAGTACTTC.

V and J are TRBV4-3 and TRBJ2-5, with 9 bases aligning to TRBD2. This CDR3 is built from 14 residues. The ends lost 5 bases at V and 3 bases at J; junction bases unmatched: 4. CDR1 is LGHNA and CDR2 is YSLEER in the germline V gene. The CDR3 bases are TGCGCCAGCAGCACGCGGGGGGGCGAAGAGACCCAGTACTTC. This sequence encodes CASSTRGGEETQYF.

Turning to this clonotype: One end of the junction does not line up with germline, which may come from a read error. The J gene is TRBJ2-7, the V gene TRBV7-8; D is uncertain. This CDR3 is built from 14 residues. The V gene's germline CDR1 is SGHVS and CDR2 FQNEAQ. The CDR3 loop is CASSLGRVSYEQYF. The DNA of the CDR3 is TGTGCCAGCAGTTTAGGTCGAGTCTCCTACGAGCAGTACTTC.

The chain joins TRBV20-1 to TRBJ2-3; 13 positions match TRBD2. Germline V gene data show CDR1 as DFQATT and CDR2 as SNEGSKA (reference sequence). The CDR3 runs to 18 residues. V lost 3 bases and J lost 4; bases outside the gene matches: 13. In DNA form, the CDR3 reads TGCAGTGCTAGTACCTGGACTAGCGGGGGTGATCCGCCAGATACGCAGTATTTT. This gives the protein CSASTWTSGGDPPDTQYF.

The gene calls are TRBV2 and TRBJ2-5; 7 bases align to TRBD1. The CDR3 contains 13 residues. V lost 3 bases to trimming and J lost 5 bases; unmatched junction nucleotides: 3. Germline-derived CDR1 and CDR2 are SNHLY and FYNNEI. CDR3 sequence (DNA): TGTGCCAGCAGTGAGACAGGGTATGAGACCCAGTACTTC. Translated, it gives CASSETGYETQYF.

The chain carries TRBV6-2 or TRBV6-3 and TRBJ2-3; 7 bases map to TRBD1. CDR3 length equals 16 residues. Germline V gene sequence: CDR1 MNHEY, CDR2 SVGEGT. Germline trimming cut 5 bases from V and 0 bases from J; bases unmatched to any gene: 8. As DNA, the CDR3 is TGTGCCAGCAGTGGAGACAGGGCGTCCAGCACAGATACGCAGTATTTT. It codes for CASSGDRASSTDTQYF.

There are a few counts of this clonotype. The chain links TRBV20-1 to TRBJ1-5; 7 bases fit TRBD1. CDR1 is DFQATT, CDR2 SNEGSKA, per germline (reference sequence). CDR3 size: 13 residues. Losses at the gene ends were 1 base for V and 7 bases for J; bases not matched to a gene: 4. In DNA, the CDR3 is TGCAGTGCTAGAGTAGGGGGCCGCCAGCCCCAGCATTTT. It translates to CSARVGGRQPQHF.

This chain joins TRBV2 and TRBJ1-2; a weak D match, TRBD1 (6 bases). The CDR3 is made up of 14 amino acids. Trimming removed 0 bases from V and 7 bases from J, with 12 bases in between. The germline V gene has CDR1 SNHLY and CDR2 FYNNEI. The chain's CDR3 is CASSEAEGVSGYTF. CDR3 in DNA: TGTGCCAGCAGTGAAGCTGAGGGGGTCAGTGGCTACACCTTC.